This T cell receptor beta chain was recovered during a study of blood T cell repertoires in COVID-19. For the study at large: Sites in the United States, Italy and Spain provided acute and convalescent COVID-19 samples.

Original processing methods: Counts of nucleated cells, estimated from reference gene primer amplification, were obtained. Data came from immunoSEQ multiplex PCR; TCRdb stores just in-frame clones and leaves some out. That table furnishes V, J and clone size, whereas the DNA furnished D and trimming. The table has 300,000 to 400,000 clones, roughly 90% seen once. In germline, CDR1 is MDHEN, CDR2 SYDVKM. The V and J ends lost 3 bases and 4 bases, in that order; junction bases with no gene match: 3. This CDR3 is 15 amino acids long. Patients at the Seattle site were enrolled during active infection and followed longitudinally.

This chain links TRBV28 with TRBJ1-5; 10 bases line up with TRBD1. The sample taken for sequencing was peripheral blood. The sequence derives from a man younger than 40 with COVID-19, enrolled during active disease. The CDR3 is CASSFWGQGNQPQHF. The DNA of the CDR3 is TGTGCCAGCAGTTTTTGGGGACAGGGGAATCAGCCCCAGCATTTT.